Shown below are 15 T cell receptor beta chains from a single sample sequenced in a study of T cell responses to AZD1222 COVID-19 vaccine. Only in-frame clones appear in the TCRdb table, and some are missing; sequencing was by immunoSEQ multiplex PCR. The sample records under 150,000 clones, over 75% being singletons. Material: peripheral blood, obtained on day 0 of AZD1222 vaccination. The receptors were gathered from an adult in good health.

V is TRBV29-1 and J is TRBJ2-7, with TRBD2 matching 14 bases. CDR3 size: 14 residues. Germline V lookup: CDR1 SQVTM, CDR2 ANQGSEA. V lost 6 bases, J lost 7 bases, and 8 bases stayed unmatched. The CDR3 is CSVRGLAGVGEQYF. The CDR3 bases are TGCAGCGTGAGGGGACTAGCGGGAGTAGGGGAGCAGTACTTC.

CDR3 sequence (DNA): TGTGCCACCGGGGGACTAGCGGGAGTTGAGACCCAGTACTTC. It translates to CATGGLAGVETQYF. V and J are TRBV6-5 and TRBJ2-5; TRBD2 matches at 14 bases. In germline, CDR1 is MNHEY, CDR2 SVGAGI. The CDR3 extends over 14 amino acids. V gave up 10 bases and J gave up 5 bases; unmatched junction bases: 6.

This sequence joins TRBV15 and TRBJ1-3; possible D gene TRBD1, 6 bases. This CDR3 has 16 amino acids. Trimming took 6 bases from V and 4 from J, leaving 19 bases between them. From germline, CDR1 is LNHNV and CDR2 YYDKDF (reference sequence). Here the CDR3 reads CATSRIGAGTGNTIYF. DNA for the CDR3: TGTGCCACCAGTCGAATCGGGGCAGGGACAGGAAACACCATATATTTT.

The rearrangement links TRBV6-5 to TRBJ1-5, with D unresolved. The CDR3 is made up of 14 amino acids. Germline V CDR1 and CDR2: MNHEY, SVGAGI. The germline V and J ends were trimmed by 0 bases and 7 bases, with 10 bases remaining between them. CDR3 protein: CASSYSGKEQPQHF. The CDR3 DNA reads as TGTGCCAGCAGTTACTCGGGCAAGGAGCAGCCCCAGCATTTT.

This clone was detected a few times. This chain connects TRBV27 to TRBJ1-6; TRBD1 is a possible D gene (6 bases). CDR1 and CDR2 (germline): MNHEY, SMNVEV (reference sequence). V was clipped by 3 bases and J by 6 bases, with 9 bases between them. This CDR3 contains 14 residues. CDR3: CASSLARGNSPLHF. The CDR3 DNA sequence: TGTGCCAGCAGTTTGGCCAGGGGTAATTCACCCCTCCACTTT.

This chain uses TRBV7-2 with TRBJ1-1, with TRBD1 matching over 9 bases. This CDR3 is built from 14 residues. Germline assignment: CDR1 SGHTA and CDR2 FQGNSA. V was pared by 5 bases and J by 6 bases, with 7 bases of the junction left unmatched. The CDR3: CASSPGTGRSEAFF. The CDR3 nucleotides read TGTGCCAGCAGCCCCGGGACAGGGAGGTCTGAAGCTTTCTTT.

The chain carries TRBV9 and TRBJ2-2; 15 bases fit TRBD2. V lost 0 bases to trimming and J lost 5 bases; unmatched junction nucleotides: 11. CDR3 length: 20 amino acids. CDR1 is SGDLS, CDR2 YYNGEE, per germline. The CDR3 is CASSVALGLAGGRKTGELFF. DNA for the CDR3: TGTGCCAGCAGCGTAGCGCTCGGACTAGCGGGAGGGCGGAAAACCGGGGAGCTGTTTTTT.

This chain's CDR3 is CASRGVGVPSSYEQYF. CDR3 coding DNA: TGTGCCAGCAGGGGAGTCGGGGTTCCTAGCTCCTACGAGCAGTACTTC. This chain joins TRBV28 and TRBJ2-7; TRBD2 might be the D (5 bases). In germline, CDR1 is MDHEN, CDR2 SYDVKM. V lost 6 bases to trimming and J lost 0 bases, with 18 bases between them. The CDR3 spans 16 residues.

The table lists this clone with a few counts. This chain uses TRBV28 with TRBJ2-7; D tentatively reads TRBD1 or TRBD2 (5 bases each). V was trimmed by 5 bases and J by 1 base, leaving 12 bases between them. The CDR3 has 14 amino acids. The germline gives CDR1 MDHEN, CDR2 SYDVKM. The CDR3 reads CASSPHGGSYEQYF. CDR3 bases: TGTGCCAGCAGTCCACATGGGGGATCCTACGAGCAGTACTTC.

The rearrangement joins TRBV5-4 to TRBJ2-1, with TRBD1 matching 7 bases. The ends lost 0 bases at V and 4 bases at J; junction bases unmatched: 4. The germline CDR1 and CDR2 sequences are SGHNT and YYREEE (reference sequence). This CDR3 has 15 amino acids. The CDR3 nucleotides are TGTGCCAGCAGCTTGGTAGGGGGCGGTTACAATGAGCAGTTCTTC. It is translated as CASSLVGGGYNEQFF.

The J gene is TRBJ1-6, the V gene TRBV25-1; D remains ambiguous. The CDR3 covers 15 residues. The germline V and J ends were trimmed by 1 base and 7 bases, with 11 bases remaining between them. Germline V CDR1 and CDR2: MGHDK, SYGVNS. The CDR3 loop is CASSESPSGNSPLHF. CDR3 DNA: TGTGCCAGCAGTGAATCACCCTCAGGAAATTCACCCCTCCACTTT.

The J gene is TRBJ2-4, the V gene TRBV27; possible D gene TRBD1, 5 bases. The germline V gene has CDR1 MNHEY and CDR2 SMNVEV (reference sequence). The CDR3 length is 15 residues. Trimming took 7 bases from V and 0 from J, leaving 13 bases between them. CDR3 nucleotide sequence: TGTGCCAGCAAGGTGGCAGGGCTAGCCAAAAACATTCAGTACTTC. Residues: CASKVAGLAKNIQYF.

The rearrangement uses TRBV28 and TRBJ1-4, with a tentative D call TRBD1 (5 bases). The CDR3 has 13 amino acids. Germline CDR1 MDHEN, CDR2 SYDVKM. The CDR3 sequence is CPRAGGGNEKLFF. In DNA form, the CDR3 reads TGTCCGCGAGCCGGGGGAGGTAATGAAAAACTGTTTTTT.

V gene TRBV18 combines with J gene TRBJ2-7; D unresolved. The CDR3 totals 13 residues. Per the germline V gene, CDR1 is KGHSH and CDR2 is LQKENI. Deletions cut 5 bases from V and 4 bases from J, with 12 bases between. The CDR3 spells CASSGPPKYEQYF. The CDR3 region has the DNA TGTGCCAGCTCAGGACCCCCTAAGTACGAGCAGTACTTC.

The chain couples TRBV19 to TRBJ2-3; the match to TRBD2 covers 7 bases. Germline V gene sequence: CDR1 LNHDA, CDR2 SQIVND (reference sequence). This CDR3 is built from 14 residues. V lost 6 bases and J lost 0; bases outside the gene matches: 3. The CDR3 nucleotides are TGTGCCAGTAGGCTAGCGGCTAGCACAGATACGCAGTATTTT. This encodes CASRLAASTDTQYF. Full variable domain (remainder filled in from reference TRBV19 and TRBJ2-3): DGGITQSPKYLFRKEGQNVTLSCEQNLNHDAMYWYRQDPGQGLRLIYYSQIVNDFQKGDIAEGYSVSREKKESFPLTVTSAQKNPTAFYLCASRLAASTDTQYFGPGTRLTVL.